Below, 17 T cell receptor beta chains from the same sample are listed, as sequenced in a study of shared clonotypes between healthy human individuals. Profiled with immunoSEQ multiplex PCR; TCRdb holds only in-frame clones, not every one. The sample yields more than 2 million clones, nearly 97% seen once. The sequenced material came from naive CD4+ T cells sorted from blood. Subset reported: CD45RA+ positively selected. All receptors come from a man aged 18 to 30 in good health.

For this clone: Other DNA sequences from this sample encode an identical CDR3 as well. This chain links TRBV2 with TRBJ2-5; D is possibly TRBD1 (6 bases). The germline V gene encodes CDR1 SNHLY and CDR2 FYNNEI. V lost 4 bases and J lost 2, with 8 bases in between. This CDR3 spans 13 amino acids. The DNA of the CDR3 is TGTGCCAGCAGTGCGGACAGACAAGAGACCCAGTACTTC. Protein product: CASSADRQETQYF.

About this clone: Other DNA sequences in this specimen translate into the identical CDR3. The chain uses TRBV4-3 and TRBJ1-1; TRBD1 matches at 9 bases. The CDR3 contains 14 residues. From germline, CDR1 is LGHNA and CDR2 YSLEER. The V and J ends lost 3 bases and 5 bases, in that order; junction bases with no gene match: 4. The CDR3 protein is CASSQDRGRTEAFF. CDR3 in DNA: TGCGCCAGCAGCCAGGACAGGGGTCGGACTGAAGCTTTCTTT.

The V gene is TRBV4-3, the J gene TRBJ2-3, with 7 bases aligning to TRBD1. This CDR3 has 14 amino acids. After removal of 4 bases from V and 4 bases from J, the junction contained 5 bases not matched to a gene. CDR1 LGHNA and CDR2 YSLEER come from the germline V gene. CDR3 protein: CASSLGTAADTQYF. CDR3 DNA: TGCGCCAGCAGCCTAGGGACAGCAGCAGATACGCAGTATTTT.

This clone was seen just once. Here the CDR3 reads CASSETSGEAAQYF. In DNA form, the CDR3 reads TGTGCCAGCAGTGAAACTAGCGGGGAAGCTGCGCAGTACTTC. This rearrangement joins TRBV2 to TRBJ2-7; 10 bases agree with TRBD2. Per germline, CDR1 SNHLY and CDR2 FYNNEI. The CDR3 is 14 amino acids. The ends lost 2 bases at V and 9 bases at J; junction bases unmatched: 7.

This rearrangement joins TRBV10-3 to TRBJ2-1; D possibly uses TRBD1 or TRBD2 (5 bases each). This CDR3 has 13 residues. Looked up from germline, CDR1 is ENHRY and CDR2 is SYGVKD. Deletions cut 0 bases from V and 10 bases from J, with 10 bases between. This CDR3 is CAISESRGDEQFF. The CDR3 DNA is TGTGCCATCAGTGAGTCGAGAGGGGACGAGCAGTTCTTC.

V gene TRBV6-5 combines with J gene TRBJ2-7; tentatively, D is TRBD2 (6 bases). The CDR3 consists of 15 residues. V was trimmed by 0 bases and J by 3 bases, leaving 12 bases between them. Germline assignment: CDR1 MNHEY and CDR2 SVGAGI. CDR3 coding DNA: TGTGCCAGCAGTTACTCCCCCGGCGGGGTCTACGAGCAGTACTTC. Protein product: CASSYSPGGVYEQYF.

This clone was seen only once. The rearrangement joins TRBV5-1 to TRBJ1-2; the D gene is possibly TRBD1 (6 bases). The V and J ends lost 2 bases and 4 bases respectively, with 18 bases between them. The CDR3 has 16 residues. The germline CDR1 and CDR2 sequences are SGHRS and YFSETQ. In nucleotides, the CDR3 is TGCGCCAGCAGCTTAGTCCCAGGGGCCTCTTCCTATGGCTACACCTTC. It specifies CASSLVPGASSYGYTF.

The CDR3 nucleotides read TGCGCCAGCAGCCAAGATATGGCCTTCGCGGGGGAGACCCAGTACTTC. Its translation is CASSQDMAFAGETQYF. The genes are TRBV4-3 and TRBJ2-5, with a possible D match to TRBD2 (6 bases). Germline V gives CDR1 LGHNA, CDR2 YSLEER. V gave up 0 bases and J gave up 5 bases, with 16 bases separating them. The CDR3 is 16 amino acids.

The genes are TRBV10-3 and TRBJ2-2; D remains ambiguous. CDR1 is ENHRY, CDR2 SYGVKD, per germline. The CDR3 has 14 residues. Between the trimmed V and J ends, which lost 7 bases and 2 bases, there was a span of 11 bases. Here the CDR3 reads CAITSEANTGELFF. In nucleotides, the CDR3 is TGTGCCATCACCTCGGAAGCAAACACCGGGGAGCTGTTTTTT.

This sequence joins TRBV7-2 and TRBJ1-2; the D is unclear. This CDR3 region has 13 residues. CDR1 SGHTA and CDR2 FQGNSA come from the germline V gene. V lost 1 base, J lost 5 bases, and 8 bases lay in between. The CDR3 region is CASSLDGQYGYTF. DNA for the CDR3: TGTGCCAGCAGCTTAGACGGGCAGTATGGCTACACCTTC.

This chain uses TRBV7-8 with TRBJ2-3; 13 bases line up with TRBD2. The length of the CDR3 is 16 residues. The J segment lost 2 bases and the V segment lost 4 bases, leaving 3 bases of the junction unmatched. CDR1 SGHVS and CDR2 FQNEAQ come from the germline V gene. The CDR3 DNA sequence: TGTGCCAGCAGCTCCGGACTAGCGGGAGCCACAGATACGCAGTATTTT. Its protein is CASSSGLAGATDTQYF.

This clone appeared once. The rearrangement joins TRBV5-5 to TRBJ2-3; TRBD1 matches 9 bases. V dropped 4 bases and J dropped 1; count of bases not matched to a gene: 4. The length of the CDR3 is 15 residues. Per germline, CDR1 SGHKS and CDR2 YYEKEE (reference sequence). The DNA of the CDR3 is TGTGCCAGCAGCCCAAGGACAGGGGGCACAGATACGCAGTATTTT. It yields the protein CASSPRTGGTDTQYF.

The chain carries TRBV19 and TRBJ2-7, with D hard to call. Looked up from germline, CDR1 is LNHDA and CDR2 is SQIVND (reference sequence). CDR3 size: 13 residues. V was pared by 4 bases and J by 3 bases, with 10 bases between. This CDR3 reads CASSTSTNYEQYF. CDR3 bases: TGTGCCAGTAGTACCTCTACCAACTACGAGCAGTACTTC. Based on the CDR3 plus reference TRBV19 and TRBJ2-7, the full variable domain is DGGITQSPKYLFRKEGQNVTLSCEQNLNHDAMYWYRQDPGQGLRLIYYSQIVNDFQKGDIAEGYSVSREKKESFPLTVTSAQKNPTAFYLCASSTSTNYEQYFGPGTRLTVT.

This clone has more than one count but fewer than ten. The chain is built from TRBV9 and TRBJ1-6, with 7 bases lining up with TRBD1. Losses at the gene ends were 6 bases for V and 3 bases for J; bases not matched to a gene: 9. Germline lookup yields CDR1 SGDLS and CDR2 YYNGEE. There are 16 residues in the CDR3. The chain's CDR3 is CASNVGTEIYNSPLHF. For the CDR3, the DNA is TGTGCCAGCAACGTTGGGACAGAGATCTATAATTCACCCCTCCACTTT.

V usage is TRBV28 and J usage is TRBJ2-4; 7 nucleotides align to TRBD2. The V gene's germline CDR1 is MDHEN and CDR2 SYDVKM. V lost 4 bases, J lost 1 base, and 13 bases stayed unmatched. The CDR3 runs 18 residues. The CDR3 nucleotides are TGTGCCAGCAGTTCGGCTTGGGTGCGGGAGTGGGCCAAAAACATTCAGTACTTC. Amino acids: CASSSAWVREWAKNIQYF. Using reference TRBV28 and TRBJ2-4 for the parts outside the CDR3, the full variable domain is DVKVTQSSRYLVKRTGEKVFLECVQDMDHENMFWYRQDPGLGLRLIYFSYDVKMKEKGDIPEGYSVSREKKERFSLILESASTNQTSMYLCASSSAWVREWAKNIQYFGAGTRLSVL.

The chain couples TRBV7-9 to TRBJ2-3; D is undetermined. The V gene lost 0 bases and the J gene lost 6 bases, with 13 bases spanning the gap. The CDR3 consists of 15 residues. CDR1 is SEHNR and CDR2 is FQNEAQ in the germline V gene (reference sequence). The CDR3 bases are TGTGCCAGCAGCTTAGCATCCCCAGGCGGCGATACGCAGTATTTT. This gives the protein CASSLASPGGDTQYF.

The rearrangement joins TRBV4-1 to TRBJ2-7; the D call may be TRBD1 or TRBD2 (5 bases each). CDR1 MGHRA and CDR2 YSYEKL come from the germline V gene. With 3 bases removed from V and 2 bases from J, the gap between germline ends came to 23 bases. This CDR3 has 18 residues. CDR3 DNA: TGCGCCAGCAGCCACCTTGGATATTCCGGGACCGAACCCTACGAGCAGTACTTC. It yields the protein CASSHLGYSGTEPYEQYF.